The source of this T cell receptor (beta chain) is a study of T cell repertoires in cytomegalovirus infection. Study background: The authors relied on CMV epitopes, both recently identified HLA-C-restricted and well-studied HLA-B-restricted.

General study points: HLA-C-restricted CMV-specific TCR beta clonotypes were dominant in the ex vivo response.

This clonotype has just a few counts. The antigen remains unidentified. One entry per CDR3 protein results from TCRdb running MiXCR on the reads. This sample has roughly 120,000 distinct CDR3 sequences; around 30% occur once, and the top ten carry approximately 59%. The germline gives CDR1 LGHNA, CDR2 YNFKEQ. V shed 3 bases and J 4 bases; nucleotides not matched to a gene: 7. The CDR3 covers 15 residues. The chain carries TRBV4-2 and TRBJ1-2; 8 nucleotides match TRBD1. The origin of this receptor is a human donor in good health (CMV status not recorded). Some clones in this sample may be carry-over from other donors' samples. The sequencing here drew on CD8+ T cells from cultured PBMCs, taken from culture after CMV antigen stimulation. CDR3 bases: TGTGCCAGCAGCCAGGCTGGGACAGGTGTCTATGGCTACACCTTC. Translated: CASSQAGTGVYGYTF.